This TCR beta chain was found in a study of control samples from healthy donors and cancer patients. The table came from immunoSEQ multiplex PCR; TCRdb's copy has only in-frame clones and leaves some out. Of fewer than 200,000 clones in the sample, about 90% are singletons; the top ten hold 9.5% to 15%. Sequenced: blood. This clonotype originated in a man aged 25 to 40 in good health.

In nucleotides, the CDR3 is TGTGCCAGCAGCTTAGATGTACGGCAGCCCCAGCATTTT. This gives the protein CASSLDVRQPQHF. The chain links TRBV11-2 to TRBJ1-5, with D hard to call. V lost 0 bases, J lost 7 bases, and 7 bases lay in between. This CDR3 has 13 residues. The germline V gene has CDR1 SGHAT and CDR2 FQNNGV. Full variable domain (rest looked up from reference TRBV11-2 and TRBJ1-5): EAGVAQSPRYKIIEKRQSVAFWCNPISGHATLYWYQQILGQGPKLLIQFQNNGVVDDSQLPKDRFSAERLKGVDSTLKIQPAKLEDSAVYLCASSLDVRQPQHFGDGTRLSIL.